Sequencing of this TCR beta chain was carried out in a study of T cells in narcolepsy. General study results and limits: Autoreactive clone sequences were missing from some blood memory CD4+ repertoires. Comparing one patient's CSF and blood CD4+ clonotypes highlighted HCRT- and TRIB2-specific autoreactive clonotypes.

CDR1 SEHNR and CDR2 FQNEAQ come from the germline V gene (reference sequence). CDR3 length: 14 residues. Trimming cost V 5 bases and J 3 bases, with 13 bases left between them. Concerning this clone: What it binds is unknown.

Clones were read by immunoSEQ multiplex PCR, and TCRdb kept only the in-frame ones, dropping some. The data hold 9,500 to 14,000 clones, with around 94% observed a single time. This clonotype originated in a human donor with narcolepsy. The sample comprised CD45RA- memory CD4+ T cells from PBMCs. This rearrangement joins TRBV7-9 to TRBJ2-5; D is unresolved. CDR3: CASSPGHPEETQYF. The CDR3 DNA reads TGTGCCAGCAGCCCTGGCCACCCCGAAGAGACCCAGTACTTC. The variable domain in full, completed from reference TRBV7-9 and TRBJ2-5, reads DTGVSQNPRHKITKRGQNVTFRCDPISEHNRLYWYRQTLGQGPEFLTYFQNEAQLEKSRLLSDRFSAERPKGSFSTLEIQRTEQGDSAMYLCASSPGHPEETQYFGPGTRLLVL.